This TCR beta chain was obtained from a study of blood T cell repertoires in COVID-19. Study in general: COVID-19 samples from acute and convalescent phases originated in the United States, Italy and Spain. From T cells, B-cell-depleted T cells, or PBMCs came the material, which was cDNA or gDNA.

The CDR3 runs 16 residues. Trimming removed 4 bases at V and 0 bases at J, with 16 bases between. Germline loops: CDR1 LNHDA, CDR2 SQIVND (reference sequence). Authors' methods: Reference gene primers were amplified, and this amplification served to estimate nucleated cell counts. Assay: immunoSEQ multiplex PCR; the TCRdb copy retains only in-frame clones and omits some. D and trimming come from the DNA, and the V and J calls and clone size come from that table. The sample lists some 200,000 clones; roughly 80% were seen once. The specimen sequenced was peripheral blood. This chain links TRBV19 with TRBJ2-7; D is perhaps TRBD1 (5 bases). This TCR was sampled from a woman aged 80 or older with acute or convalescent COVID-19. The CDR3 is CASSTAPQASSYEQYF. As DNA, the CDR3 is TGTGCCAGTAGTACCGCCCCACAGGCCAGCTCCTACGAGCAGTACTTC.